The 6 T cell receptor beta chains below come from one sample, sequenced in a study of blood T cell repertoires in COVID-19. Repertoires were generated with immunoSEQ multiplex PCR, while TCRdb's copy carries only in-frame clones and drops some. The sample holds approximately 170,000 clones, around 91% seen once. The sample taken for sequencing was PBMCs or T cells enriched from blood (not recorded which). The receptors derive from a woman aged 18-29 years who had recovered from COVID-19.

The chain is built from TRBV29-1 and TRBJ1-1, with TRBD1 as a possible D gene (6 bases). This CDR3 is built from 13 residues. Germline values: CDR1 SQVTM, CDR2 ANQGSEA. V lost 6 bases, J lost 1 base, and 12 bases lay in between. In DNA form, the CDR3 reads TGCAGCGTCACCCGGACAGCGAACACTGAAGCTTTCTTT. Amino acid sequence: CSVTRTANTEAFF.

The CDR3 spells CASSLGWGSATNEKLFF. CDR3 bases: TGTGCCAGCAGTTTAGGATGGGGCAGCGCAACTAATGAAAAACTGTTTTTT. The V gene is TRBV27, the J gene TRBJ1-4; D may be TRBD1 (5 bases). The CDR3 is 17 residues long. The germline V gene has CDR1 MNHEY and CDR2 SMNVEV (reference sequence). The V gene lost 2 bases and the J gene lost 0 bases, with 13 bases spanning the gap.

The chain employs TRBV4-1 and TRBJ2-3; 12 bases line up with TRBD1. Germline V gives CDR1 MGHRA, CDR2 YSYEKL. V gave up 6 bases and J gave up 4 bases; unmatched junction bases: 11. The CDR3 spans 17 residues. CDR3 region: CASSQRAGTGGADTQYF. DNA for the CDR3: TGCGCCAGCAGTCAGAGAGCCGGGACAGGGGGCGCAGATACGCAGTATTTT.

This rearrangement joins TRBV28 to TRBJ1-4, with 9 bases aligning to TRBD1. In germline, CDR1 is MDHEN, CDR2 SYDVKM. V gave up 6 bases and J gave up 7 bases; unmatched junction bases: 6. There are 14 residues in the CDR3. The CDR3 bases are TGTGCCAGCAGACCGGGACAGGGTTCTGAAAAACTGTTTTTT. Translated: CASRPGQGSEKLFF.

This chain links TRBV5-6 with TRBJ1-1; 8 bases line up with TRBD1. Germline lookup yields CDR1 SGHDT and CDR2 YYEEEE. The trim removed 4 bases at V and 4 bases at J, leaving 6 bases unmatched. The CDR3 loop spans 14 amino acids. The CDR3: CASSRDRGPTEAFF. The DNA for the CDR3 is TGTGCCAGCAGCCGCGACAGGGGTCCCACTGAAGCTTTCTTT.

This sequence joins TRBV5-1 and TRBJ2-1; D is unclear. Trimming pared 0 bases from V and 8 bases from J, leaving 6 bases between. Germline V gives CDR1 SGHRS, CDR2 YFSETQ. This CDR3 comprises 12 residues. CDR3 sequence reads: CASSLAPDEQFF. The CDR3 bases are TGCGCCAGCAGCTTGGCCCCGGATGAGCAGTTCTTC. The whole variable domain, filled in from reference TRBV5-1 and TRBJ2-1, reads KAGVTQTPRYLIKTRGQQVTLSCSPISGHRSVSWYQQTPGQGLQFLFEYFSETQRNKGNFPGRFSGRQFSNSRSEMNVSTLELGDSALYLCASSLAPDEQFFGPGTRLTVL.